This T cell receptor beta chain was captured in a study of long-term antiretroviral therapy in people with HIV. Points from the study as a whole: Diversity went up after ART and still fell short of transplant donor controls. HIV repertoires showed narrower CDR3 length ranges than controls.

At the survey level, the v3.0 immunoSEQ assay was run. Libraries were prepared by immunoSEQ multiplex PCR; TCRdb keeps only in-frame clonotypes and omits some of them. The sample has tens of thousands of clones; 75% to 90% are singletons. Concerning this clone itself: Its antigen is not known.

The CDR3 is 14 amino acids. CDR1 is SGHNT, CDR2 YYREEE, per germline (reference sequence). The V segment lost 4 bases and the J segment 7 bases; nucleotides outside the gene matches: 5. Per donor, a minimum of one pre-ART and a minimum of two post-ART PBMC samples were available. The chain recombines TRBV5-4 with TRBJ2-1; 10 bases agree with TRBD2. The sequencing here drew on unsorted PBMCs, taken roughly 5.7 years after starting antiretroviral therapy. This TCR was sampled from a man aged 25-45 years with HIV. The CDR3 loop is CASSQTSGVNEQFF. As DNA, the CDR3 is TGTGCCAGCAGCCAAACTAGCGGGGTAAATGAGCAGTTCTTC.